This TCR beta chain was observed in a study of vaccination effects on CD4 cells after COVID-19. Antigen-specific CD4+ T cells were first expanded with viral peptide pools by the ViraFEST assay and only then sequenced. Following culture for approximately ten days, CD4+ T cells were isolated. Vaccine recipients lacked prior SARS-CoV-2 infection and had negative nucleocapsid antibodies. Both day 3 and day 7 saw half the medium replaced with IL-2 medium. Profiling relied on immunoSEQ multiplex PCR, and the TCRdb table lists in-frame clones only, not all of them. The sample lists roughly 63,000 clones, over 70% occurring once. On this clone itself: The antigen remains undetermined.

CDR3 length equals 12 residues. Trimming took 2 bases from V and 7 from J; bases not matched to a gene: 0. Germline V lookup: CDR1 MRHNA, CDR2 SNTAGT. The source is a human donor who received a COVID-19 vaccine. The material was CD4+ T cells from PBMCs cultured with SARS-CoV-2 spike peptides, obtained before COVID-19 vaccination. The chain joins TRBV6-4 to TRBJ1-2, with TRBD1 identical over 8 bases. The CDR3 region is CASSDQGAGYTF. CDR3 in DNA: TGTGCCAGCAGTGACCAGGGGGCTGGCTACACCTTC.